What follows are 3 T cell receptor beta chains derived from one specimen sequenced in a study of blood T cell repertoires in COVID-19. Data came from immunoSEQ multiplex PCR; TCRdb stores just in-frame clones and leaves some out. The sample shows roughly 200,000 clones, 75% to 85% of them seen only once. Material for sequencing was peripheral blood. Source of these receptors: an elderly woman with COVID-19, enrolled during active disease.

This clone was counted between two and nine times. The rearrangement links TRBV21-1 to TRBJ2-7; TRBD1, the D gene given by the table, was not confirmed from the DNA. TRBV21-1 is reported as a pseudogene. This CDR3 has 13 residues. The CDR3 region is CASTTGIYYEQYF. In DNA form, the CDR3 reads TGTGCCAGCACGACAGGGATTTACTACGAGCAGTACTTC.

The chain carries TRBV15 and TRBJ2-5; D call uncertain. The V end was cut by 1 base, the J end by 6 bases, with 6 bases between. Germline CDR1 LNHNV, CDR2 YYDKDF (reference sequence). The CDR3 is 12 residues long. This chain's CDR3 is CATSRAAKTQYF. DNA of the CDR3: TGTGCCACCAGCAGAGCCGCGAAGACCCAGTACTTC.

The CDR3 here is CASSIDKGDTQYF. CDR3 DNA: TGTGCCAGTAGTATCGACAAGGGGGATACGCAGTATTTT. J is TRBJ2-3 and V is TRBV19, with D perhaps matching TRBD1 (5 bases). Trimming cost V 3 bases and J 6 bases, with 10 bases left between them. Per germline, CDR1 LNHDA and CDR2 SQIVND (reference sequence). The CDR3 totals 13 residues.